This TCR beta chain originates from a study of blood T cell repertoires in COVID-19 (TCRdb year 2020). General notes on the study: Samples covering the acute and convalescent phases of COVID-19 were provided by collaborators in the United States, Italy and Spain. The material from the prospective study consisted of cDNA or gDNA derived from T cells, B-cell-depleted T cells, or PBMCs. Subjects who had been exposed to COVID-19, were actively infected with it, or had recovered from it provided the deeply sampled blood TCRbeta repertoires that made up the dataset. The repertoires were made available in a free public database intended to serve as a resource for research on the immune response to SARS-CoV-2. The samples were drawn from the first 160 participants of the ongoing ImmuneRACE study and from 1,254 subjects provided by 6 global collaborators. Nearly every sample came with metadata listing a de-identified subject ID, COVID-19 status, age in years and sex. Where available, HLA class I and class II types were obtained from metadata supplied by the sample provider rather than from assay-based typing. General findings and caveats noted by the study authors: The amount of clinical and demographic metadata varied by source and participant and was provided uncurated.

TCRbeta CDR3 regions were amplified from genomic DNA by means of the immunoSEQ Assay, a bias-controlled multiplex PCR. For the original study's pipeline: Nucleated cell counts per sample were estimated from amplification of reference gene primers within the assay. Sequence reads were collapsed and filtered to measure the absolute abundance of every unique TCRbeta CDR3 rearrangement. For each sample, productive Simpson clonality was calculated by taking the square root of Simpson's diversity index across productive rearrangements. Not all clones reach the TCRdb copy of this immuneACCESS table, which keeps in-frame sequences only. Checked studies attribute under half of the gap to unresolved V genes and leave the rest unexplained. V and J calls plus clone size are reproduced from that table; the DNA served to infer D and trimming. This sample has 100,000 to 150,000 clones in its table, and approximately 89% of those were observed once. The ten largest clones add up to 10% to 13% of the sample.

Including the terminal cysteine and phenylalanine, the CDR3 comprises 12 residues. Only CDR3 DNA is held: 36 bases, read in frame from base 1. V gives up 3 bases and J gives up 6 bases, and the segment between their germline ends measures 8 bases. With regard to this clone: What antigen it recognizes has not been identified. There are no base qualities to consult, and no much larger clone falls within one base.

The collaborating institutions used their own protocols to collect whole blood in K2EDTA tubes. For TCRbeta analysis, collaborators shipped samples in one of three forms: frozen whole blood, isolated PBMCs, or DNA extracted from either of those sample types. Recombination linked TRBV12-3 or TRBV12-4 to TRBJ1-2; a tentative D call is TRBD1 (5 bases match). The source is a man aged 50-59 years with acute or convalescent COVID-19. The sequencing input was peripheral blood. The encoded CDR3 is CASSFREDGYTF. At the DNA level, the sequence is TGTGCCAGCAGTTTCAGGGAGGATGGCTACACCTTC.